The present entry profiles one TCR beta chain with its context. Antigen unknown. The data derive from a study of T-cell reconstitution after alpha-beta-depleted transplantation in children. Study results and caveats: One year after transplant, T-cell counts and diversity came mostly from newly produced T cells.

In germline, CDR1 is LNHDA, CDR2 SQIVND (reference sequence). The CDR3 length is 18 residues. Trimming at V came to 6 bases and at J to 2 bases, leaving 16 bases not matched to a gene. Unique molecular identifiers were incorporated when the TCRbeta library was constructed. TCRdb fed the PCR reads into MiXCR, producing one record per CDR3 protein. The data hold 300,000 to 400,000 distinct CDR3 sequences, with 15% to 20% observed a single time. The material sequenced was PBMCs, mostly from graft donor cells, taken 360 days after TCRalphabeta/CD19-depleted stem cell transplant. The V gene is TRBV19, the J gene TRBJ2-7; 10 bases map to TRBD2. The clonotype was recovered from a male patient aged 2 to 10 who had a stem cell transplant for acute lymphoblastic leukemia, so the T cells may come from the graft donor. The CDR3 region is CASSRTSGDPVWAYEQYF. The DNA for the CDR3 is TGTGCCAGTAGCCGGACTAGCGGAGACCCTGTATGGGCCTACGAGCAGTACTTC. The variable domain in full, with the rest retrieved from reference TRBV19 and TRBJ2-7, is DGGITQSPKYLFRKEGQNVTLSCEQNLNHDAMYWYRQDPGQGLRLIYYSQIVNDFQKGDIAEGYSVSREKKESFPLTVTSAQKNPTAFYLCASSRTSGDPVWAYEQYFGPGTRLTVT.